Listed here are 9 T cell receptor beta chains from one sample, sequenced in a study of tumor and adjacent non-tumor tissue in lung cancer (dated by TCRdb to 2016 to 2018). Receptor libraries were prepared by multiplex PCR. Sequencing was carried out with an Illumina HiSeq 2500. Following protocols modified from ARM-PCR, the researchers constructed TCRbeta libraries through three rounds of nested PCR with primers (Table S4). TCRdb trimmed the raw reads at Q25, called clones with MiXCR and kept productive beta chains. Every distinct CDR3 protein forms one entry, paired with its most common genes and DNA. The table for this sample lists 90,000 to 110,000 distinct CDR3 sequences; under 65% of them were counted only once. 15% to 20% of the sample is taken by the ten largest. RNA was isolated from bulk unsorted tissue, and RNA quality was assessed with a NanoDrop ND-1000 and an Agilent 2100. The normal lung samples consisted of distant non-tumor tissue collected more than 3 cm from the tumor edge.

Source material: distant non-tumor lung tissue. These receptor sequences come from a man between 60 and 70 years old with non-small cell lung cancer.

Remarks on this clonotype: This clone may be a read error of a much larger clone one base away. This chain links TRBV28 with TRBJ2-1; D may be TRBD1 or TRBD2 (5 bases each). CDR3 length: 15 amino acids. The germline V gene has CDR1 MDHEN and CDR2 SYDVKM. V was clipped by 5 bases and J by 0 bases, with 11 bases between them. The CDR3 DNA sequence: TGTGCCAGCAGTGAATGGGGGAGCTCCTACAATGAGCAGTTCTTC. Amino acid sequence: CASSEWGSSYNEQFF.

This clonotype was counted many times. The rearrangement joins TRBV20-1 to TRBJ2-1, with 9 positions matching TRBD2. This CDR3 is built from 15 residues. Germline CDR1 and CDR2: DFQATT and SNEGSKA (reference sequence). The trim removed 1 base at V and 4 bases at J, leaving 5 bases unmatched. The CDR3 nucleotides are TGCAGTGCTAGAGTGTTTAGCGGGAGTTACAATGAGCAGTTCTTC. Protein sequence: CSARVFSGSYNEQFF.

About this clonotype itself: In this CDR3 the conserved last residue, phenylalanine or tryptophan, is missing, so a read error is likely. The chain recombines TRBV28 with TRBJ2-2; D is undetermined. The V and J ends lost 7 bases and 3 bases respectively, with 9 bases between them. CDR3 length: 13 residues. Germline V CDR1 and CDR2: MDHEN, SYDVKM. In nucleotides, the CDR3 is TGTGCCAGCACCACACGGCACACCGGGGAGCTGTTTATT. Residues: CASTTRHTGELFI.

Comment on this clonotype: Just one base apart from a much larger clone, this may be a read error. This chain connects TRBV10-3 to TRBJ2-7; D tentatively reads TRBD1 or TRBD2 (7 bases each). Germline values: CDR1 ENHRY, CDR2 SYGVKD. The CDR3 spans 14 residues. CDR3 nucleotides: TGTGTCATCAGTGAGTCAGGGGGGGTGCGCGAGCAGTACTTC. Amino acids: CVISESGGVREQYF.

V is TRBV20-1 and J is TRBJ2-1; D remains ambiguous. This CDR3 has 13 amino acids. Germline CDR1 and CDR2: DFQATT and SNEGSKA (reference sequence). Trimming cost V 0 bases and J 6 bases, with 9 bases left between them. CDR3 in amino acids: CSAREDEPNEQFF. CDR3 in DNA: TGCAGTGCTAGAGAGGACGAGCCCAATGAGCAGTTCTTC.

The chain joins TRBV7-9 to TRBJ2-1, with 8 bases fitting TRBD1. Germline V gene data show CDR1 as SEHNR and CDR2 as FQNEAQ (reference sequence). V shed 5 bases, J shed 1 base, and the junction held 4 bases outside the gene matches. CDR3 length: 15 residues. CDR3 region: CASSKQGVSYNEQFF. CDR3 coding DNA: TGTGCCAGCAGCAAACAGGGGGTGTCCTACAATGAGCAGTTCTTC.

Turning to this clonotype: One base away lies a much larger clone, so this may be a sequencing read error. The CDR3: CARSLGGTSPLHF. DNA for the CDR3: TGTGCCAGAAGCTTAGGAGGGACTTCACCCCTCCACTTT. The J gene is TRBJ1-6, the V gene TRBV11-2, with D perhaps matching TRBD1 (5 bases). Germline CDR1 is SGHAT and CDR2 is FQNNGV. There are 13 residues in the CDR3.

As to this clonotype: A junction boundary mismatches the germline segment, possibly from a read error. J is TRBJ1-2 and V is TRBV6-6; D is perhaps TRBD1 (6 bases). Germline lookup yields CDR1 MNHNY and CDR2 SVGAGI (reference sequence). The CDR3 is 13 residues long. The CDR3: CAISSEGGEGYTF. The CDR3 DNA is TGTGCCATCAGTTCGGAGGGGGGTGAAGGCTACACCTTC.

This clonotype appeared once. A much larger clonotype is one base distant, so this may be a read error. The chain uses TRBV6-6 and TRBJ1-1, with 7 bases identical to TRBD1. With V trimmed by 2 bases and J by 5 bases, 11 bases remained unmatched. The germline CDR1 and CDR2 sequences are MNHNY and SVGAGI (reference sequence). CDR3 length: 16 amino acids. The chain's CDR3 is CASSYTSRGGWTEAFF. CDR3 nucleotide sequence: TGTGCCAGCAGTTACACGTCCAGGGGGGGCTGGACTGAAGCTTTCTTT.